The 15 T cell receptor beta chains presented below share a single source sample, sequenced in a study of OX40 agonist ivuxolimab in advanced cancers. TCRdb keeps only in-frame clones here, not all; method: immunoSEQ multiplex PCR. The sample carries some 64,000 clones, approximately 90% recorded once. Specimen: CD4+ or CD8+ T cells sorted from blood, collected in a trial of the OX40 agonist ivuxolimab. The source of these receptors is an adult with an advanced solid tumor such as melanoma, head and neck, liver or kidney cancer.

The chain links TRBV2 to TRBJ1-2, with unresolved D. The CDR3 is 13 residues long. CDR1 SNHLY and CDR2 FYNNEI come from the germline V gene. Trimming pared 7 bases from V and 4 bases from J, leaving 13 bases between. For the CDR3, the DNA is TGTGCCAGCACCGGGTCCTCACCCTATGGCTACACCTTC. Translating gives CASTGSSPYGYTF. The complete variable domain, with remaining parts taken from reference TRBV2 and TRBJ1-2, reads EPEVTQTPSHQVTQMGQEVILRCVPISNHLYFYWYRQILGQKVEFLVSFYNNEISEKSEIFDDQFSVERPDGSNFTLKIRSTKLEDSAMYFCASTGSSPYGYTFGSGTRLTVV.

CDR3 DNA: TGCGCCAGCAGCCAAGATGGGGCAGGACCTAATGAAAAACTGTTTTTT. It specifies CASSQDGAGPNEKLFF. V is TRBV4-3 and J is TRBJ1-4; D might be TRBD1 (5 bases). Germline V gives CDR1 LGHNA, CDR2 YSLEER. This CDR3 has 16 residues. V was cut by 0 bases and J by 3 bases, with 11 bases left in between.

The J gene is TRBJ2-1, the V gene TRBV6-5; 8 bases are shared with TRBD2. The trim removed 8 bases at V and 9 bases at J, leaving 6 bases unmatched. The CDR3 has 12 residues. Germline V gene lookup returns CDR1 MNHEY and CDR2 SVGAGI. The CDR3 sequence is CASGTSTIEQFF. The CDR3 nucleotides read TGTGCCAGCGGGACTAGTACCATTGAGCAGTTCTTC.

V and J are TRBV27 and TRBJ2-1; a weak D match, TRBD1 (5 bases). CDR1 is MNHEY and CDR2 is SMNVEV in the germline V gene (reference sequence). The CDR3 loop spans 16 amino acids. V was trimmed by 0 bases and J by 3 bases, leaving 12 bases between them. The chain's CDR3 is CASSLSTVRHYNEQFF. CDR3 sequence (DNA): TGTGCCAGCAGTTTATCGACAGTCCGTCACTACAATGAGCAGTTCTTC.

The chain employs TRBV29-1 and TRBJ2-5, with D perhaps TRBD1 (5 bases). The CDR3 covers 14 residues. CDR1 and CDR2 from the germline V gene are SQVTM and ANQGSEA. Trimming pared 0 bases from V and 3 bases from J, leaving 11 bases between. In DNA, the CDR3 is TGCAGCGTTGAAGATAAAGGGGCGGAAGAGACCCAGTACTTC. Amino acid sequence: CSVEDKGAEETQYF.

The chain has TRBV4-1 and TRBJ2-2; D tentatively reads TRBD1 or TRBD2 (6 bases each). The CDR3 totals 16 residues. CDR1 MGHRA and CDR2 YSYEKL come from the germline V gene. V lost 2 bases and J lost 4, with 14 bases in between. For the CDR3, the DNA is TGCGCCAGCAGCCAAACTAGAGGGGGAGGCACCGGGGAGCTGTTTTTT. Encoded protein: CASSQTRGGGTGELFF.

V usage is TRBV4-3 and J usage is TRBJ2-6; D ambiguous. Trimming took off 4 bases at V and 0 bases at J, with 16 bases between the two ends. Germline V gene lookup returns CDR1 LGHNA and CDR2 YSLEER. There are 18 residues in the CDR3. CDR3 residues: CASSRTDHGDSGANVLTF. CDR3 bases: TGCGCCAGCAGCCGAACCGACCATGGGGACTCTGGGGCCAACGTCCTGACTTTC.

This clone showed up just once. The rearrangement joins TRBV30 to TRBJ2-7; D is uncertain. This CDR3 region has 12 residues. V lost 1 base and J 2 bases, leaving 6 bases between the germline ends. CDR1 GTSNPN and CDR2 SVGIG come from the germline V gene (reference sequence). CDR3 in amino acids: CAWSADAYEQYF. Written as DNA, the CDR3 is TGTGCCTGGAGTGCGGACGCCTACGAGCAGTACTTC.

This clone was observed a single time. This sequence joins TRBV28 and TRBJ2-1; 11 bases fit TRBD2. V lost 10 bases, J lost 7 bases, and 9 bases stayed unmatched. CDR3 length: 14 residues. Looked up from germline, CDR1 is MDHEN and CDR2 is SYDVKM. The CDR3 region has the DNA TGTGCCACCCGGCGGCCTAGCGGGGGGAATGAGCAGTTCTTC. This gives the protein CATRRPSGGNEQFF.

V is TRBV7-9 and J is TRBJ1-2, with 9 bases fitting TRBD1. Germline CDR1 is SEHNR and CDR2 is FQNEAQ (reference sequence). The CDR3 covers 16 residues. Trimming cost V 1 base and J 2 bases; bases outside gene matches: 5. CDR3 residues: CASSLGPGTGNYGYTF. As DNA, the CDR3 is TGTGCCAGCAGCTTAGGCCCCGGGACAGGGAACTATGGCTACACCTTC.

The chain recombines TRBV28 with TRBJ1-1, with 7 nucleotides matching TRBD1. Germline CDR1 reads MDHEN; CDR2 reads SYDVKM. Trimming removed 4 bases from V and 3 bases from J; junction bases left unmatched: 2. This CDR3 comprises 13 residues. CDR3 residues: CASSWGTDTEAFF. CDR3 nucleotide sequence: TGTGCCAGCAGTTGGGGGACAGACACTGAAGCTTTCTTT.

A single count supports this clone. V usage is TRBV28 and J usage is TRBJ1-2; 9 bases are a match to TRBD1. The CDR3 totals 15 residues. The V gene end was trimmed by 2 bases and the J gene end by 3 bases; junction bases not matched to a gene: 4. Per the germline V gene, CDR1 is MDHEN and CDR2 is SYDVKM. CDR3 residues: CASSLLTGGDYGYTF. DNA for the CDR3: TGTGCCAGCAGTTTACTGACAGGGGGGGACTATGGCTACACCTTC.

The chain combines TRBV6-5 with TRBJ1-5, with D uncertain. This CDR3 is built from 16 residues. Germline loops: CDR1 MNHEY, CDR2 SVGAGI. The V end lost 4 bases, the J end lost 0 bases, and 13 bases lay between the germline ends. CDR3 in DNA: TGTGCCAGCAGTTTTTTTCGGCAGCATAGCAATCAGCCCCAGCATTTT. The encoded protein is CASSFFRQHSNQPQHF.

The CDR3 sequence: CASCKSGTLDTQYF. The DNA for the CDR3 is TGCGCCAGCTGCAAAAGCGGGACCCTGGATACGCAGTATTTT. This chain uses TRBV5-1 with TRBJ2-3; 7 bases are a match to TRBD2. The CDR3 has 14 residues. Trimming at V came to 7 bases and at J to 6 bases, leaving 11 bases not matched to a gene. The germline V gene encodes CDR1 SGHRS and CDR2 YFSETQ.

The DNA of the CDR3 is TGTGCCAGCAGAACCCCTCCAGCGCTCTCCTACAATGAGCAGTTCTTC. Protein sequence: CASRTPPALSYNEQFF. The chain is built from TRBV5-6 and TRBJ2-1; no clear D. The CDR3 extends over 16 amino acids. With 5 bases removed from V and 0 bases from J, the gap between germline ends came to 15 bases. Per the germline V gene, CDR1 is SGHDT and CDR2 is YYEEEE.